Listed below are T cell receptor beta chains from one sample, sequenced in a study of blood T cell repertoires in COVID-19. TCRdb's table, derived via immunoSEQ multiplex PCR, lists solely in-frame clones and lacks some. This table has about 26,000 clones, 81% appearing once. The specimen sequenced was peripheral blood. These receptors were collected from a man between 50 and 59 years old with active or convalescent COVID-19. Each CDR3 is given with its conserved first and last residue. D genes are given only for firm matches. Only part of the rows carry a size: once, few, many, or a class if the clone is expanded.

size	V	D	J	DNA	CDR3
.	TRBV29-1	TRBD1	TRBJ2-4	TGCAGCGTTGAAAGGGACAGGGCGGACATTCAGTACTTC	CSVERDRADIQYF
.	TRBV5-5	.	TRBJ2-5	TGTGCCAGCAGCTTGGAGGAGCGGTGGGAGACCCAGTACTTC	CASSLEERWETQYF
.	TRBV7-6	.	TRBJ1-5	TGTGCCAGCAGCCTCCTGGCGGGATTGGGGAATCAGCCCCAGCATTTT	CASSLLAGLGNQPQHF
.	TRBV10-1	TRBD1	TRBJ2-3	TGCGCCAGCAGTGTAGACAGGGTTCGTACAGATACGCAGTATTTT	CASSVDRVRTDTQYF
.	TRBV7-2	TRBD1	TRBJ2-1	TGTGCCAGCAGCCGGGGACAGAGCGATGAGCAGTTCTTC	CASSRGQSDEQFF
.	TRBV25-1	.	TRBJ1-1	TGTGCCAGCACCCCGGCGGGGGGAGCAAGCACTGAAGCTTTCTTT	CASTPAGGASTEAFF
.	TRBV20-1	TRBD2	TRBJ2-5	TGCAGTGCTAGTTTGCTAGCGGGTTGGGGGGAGACCCAGTACTTC	CSASLLAGWGETQYF
.	TRBV6-5	TRBD1	TRBJ1-2	TGTGCCAGCAGCCTGGAGGGACAGGGGGTCTATGGCTACACCTTC	CASSLEGQGVYGYTF
.	TRBV18	TRBD2	TRBJ2-2	TGTGCCAGCTCACCCGGGACTAGCGTCACCGGGGAGCTGTTTTTT	CASSPGTSVTGELFF
.	TRBV12-3/TRBV12-4	.	TRBJ1-6	TGTGCCAGCAGCCAGAACAGGAATTCACCCCTCCACTTT	CASSQNRNSPLHF
.	TRBV6-5	TRBD1	TRBJ1-5	TGTGCCAGCAGTCACCGGGACAGATCCAATCAGCCCCAGCATTTT	CASSHRDRSNQPQHF
.	TRBV6-5	TRBD1	TRBJ1-2	TGTGCCAGCAAACAGGGGGGGAACTTTAACTATGGCTACACCTTC	CASKQGGNFNYGYTF
.	TRBV30	.	TRBJ1-1	TGTGCCTGGATGAGGGTACAGACTGAAGCTTTCTTT	CAWMRVQTEAFF
.	TRBV30	TRBD1	TRBJ1-6	TGTGCCTGGAGTGTACCGGGACAGGGAAGGTTTAGGATTTCACCCCTCCACTTT	CAWSVPGQGRFRISPLHF
.	TRBV3-1/TRBV3-2	TRBD1	TRBJ1-2	TGTGCCAGCAGCCAAGATTGGACAGGTTTCTATGGCTACACCTTC	CASSQDWTGFYGYTF
once	TRBV30	.	TRBJ1-1	TGTGCCTGGACCACCTGGGCCGGAAACACTGAAGCTTTCTTT	CAWTTWAGNTEAFF
.	TRBV5-6	.	TRBJ2-3	TGTGCCAGCAGCTTGGATGGCCGGGGATACTACACAGATACGCAGTATTTT	CASSLDGRGYYTDTQYF
.	TRBV6-6	.	TRBJ2-7	TGTGCCAGCACCAGGGGAGCCTACGAGCAGTACTTC	CASTRGAYEQYF
.	TRBV27	.	TRBJ1-6	TGTGCCAGCAGTACCGACAGATTCAACCTTAATTCACCCCTCCACTTT	CASSTDRFNLNSPLHF
once	TRBV3-1/TRBV3-2	.	TRBJ1-5	TGTGCCAGCAGCCAAGGTGGCAGGAACGCGCCCCAGCATTTT	CASSQGGRNAPQHF
.	TRBV7-9	.	TRBJ1-4	TGTGCCAGCAGCATTTATCCCCAGGGTAATGAAAAACTGTTTTTT	CASSIYPQGNEKLFF
few	TRBV6-5	.	TRBJ2-2	TGTGCCAGCCCTGCCGGGACACCCACCGGGGAGCTGTTTTTT	CASPAGTPTGELFF
.	TRBV7-6	.	TRBJ2-3	TGTGCCAGCAGCGCGGATCCGCGGGATGGTACGCAGTATTTT	CASSADPRDGTQYF
.	TRBV25-1	TRBD1	TRBJ2-2	TGTGCCAGCAGACCCCCGGGACAGGGGCCCACCGGGGAGCTGTTTTTT	CASRPPGQGPTGELFF
.	TRBV4-2	TRBD2	TRBJ2-5	TGTGCCAGCAGCCAAAGAGCGAGCGGGGGGGCTTGGGAGACCCAGTACTTC	CASSQRASGGAWETQYF
.	TRBV4-2	TRBD1	TRBJ1-2	TGTGCCAGCAGCCAAGACCCGGGACAGGCGGATGGCTACACCTTC	CASSQDPGQADGYTF
.	TRBV6-5	.	TRBJ1-3	TGTGCCAGCAGTTCCCCCCGGGCTGGAAACACCATATATTTT	CASSSPRAGNTIYF
.	TRBV3-1/TRBV3-2	.	TRBJ1-1	TGTGCCAGCAGCCAGGGAGAGGTTTCTGAAGCTTTCTTT	CASSQGEVSEAFF
.	TRBV7-9	.	TRBJ1-6	TGTGCCGTCCCAGGGTTAAGCTCCTATAATTCACCCCTCCACTTT	CAVPGLSSYNSPLHF
.	TRBV27	.	TRBJ2-1	TGTGCCAGCAGTCACGGGAGTGGGGGTGAGCAGTTCTTC	CASSHGSGGEQFF